This note documents a single T cell receptor beta chain sequence. What it binds is not known. This clone may be a read error of a much larger clone one base away. This sample was taken from a study of blood T cells in healthy people across ages. Looked up from germline, CDR1 is SGHVS and CDR2 is FNYEAQ. V gave up 5 bases and J gave up 4 bases; unmatched junction bases: 9. This CDR3 has 15 amino acids. The study's findings and limits: Older age coincided with a roughly linear decline in TCR beta diversity per million T cells.

Primers used in a second PCR of about 7 to 11 cycles were a sample-barcoded 5' primer and a J-beta primer mix. Every individual sample yielded 2.5 million or more paired-end reads (each containing CDR3). TCRdb ran MiXCR on the 5' RACE reads and lists one entry per CDR3 protein. The sample records hundreds of thousands of distinct CDR3 sequences, under 45% being singletons. The TCR was taken from a man aged 55 to 70 in good health. Sequenced input: blood. The V call is TRBV7-6, the J call TRBJ2-3, with TRBD1 matching 7 bases. CDR3 region: CASSTRQGSADTQYF. The CDR3 DNA is TGTGCCAGCAGCACCCGACAGGGATCTGCAGATACGCAGTATTTT.